This TCR beta chain was sequenced during a study of OX40 agonist ivuxolimab in advanced cancers. The overall study: Checkpoint inhibitors had been given previously to roughly 36% of patients. Overall study results and limits: In the 0.1 to 3.0 mg/kg range, CD4+ and CD8+ blood T cells had expanded clonally by week 6. On average, CD8+ T cells showed a greater number of expanded clones than CD4+.

Remarks on this clone: Its antigen is not known.

The V end was cut by 5 bases, the J end by 4 bases, with 14 bases between. Germline assignment: CDR1 MGHDK and CDR2 SYGVNS. This CDR3 region has 14 residues. Clones were sequenced by immunoSEQ multiplex PCR, and TCRdb holds only the in-frame ones, with some missing. The data show roughly 69,000 clones, roughly nine tenths seen once. The sequenced sample was CD4+ or CD8+ T cells sorted from blood, obtained in a trial of the OX40 agonist ivuxolimab. The sequence came from an adult with an advanced solid tumor such as melanoma, head and neck, liver or kidney cancer. V gene TRBV25-1 combines with J gene TRBJ1-1; the D is unclear. CDR3 sequence reads: CASSKPGTATEAFF. CDR3 sequence (DNA): TGTGCCAGCAGTAAACCGGGAACCGCCACTGAAGCTTTCTTT. Full variable domain (missing parts from reference TRBV25-1 and TRBJ1-1): EADIYQTPRYLVIGTGKKITLECSQTMGHDKMYWYQQDPGMELHLIHYSYGVNSTEKGDLSSESTVSRIRTEHFPLTLESARPSHTSQYLCASSKPGTATEAFFGQGTRLTVV.